Listed here are 3 T cell receptor beta chains from one sample, sequenced in a study of T cells after yellow fever vaccination (dated by TCRdb to the late 2010s). The treatment or condition label here, explained by the study, means: live attenuated yellow fever vaccine strain. Libraries were prepared through 5' RACE. For sequencing, an Illumina HiSeq 2500 was employed. TCRdb reworked the public reads: Q25 trimming with fastp, MiXCR clone assembly, productive beta chains retained. CDR3 protein sequences are deduplicated, and each keeps its most common genes and DNA. The sample has fewer than 6,000 distinct CDR3 sequences on record, less than 10% of them singletons. Roughly 1.4% of the sample is in the top ten clones. This material consisted of PBMCs, either bulk or a sorted T-cell subset (CD4+, CD8+, memory, or dextramer-sorted; not recorded which), taken 15 days after the yellow fever booster vaccination. Receptor source: a man aged 25-45 years who received the YFV17D yellow fever vaccine.

By frequency in the sample, this clonotype is medium-sized (0.01 to 0.1%). The chain joins TRBV7-9 to TRBJ2-6; 12 bases map to TRBD2. This CDR3 comprises 20 residues. CDR1 is SEHNR and CDR2 is FQNEAQ in the germline V gene (reference sequence). J lost 0 bases, V lost 3 bases, and 9 bases had no gene match. CDR3 bases: TGTGCCAGCAGCTTCCAGCTGACTAGCGGGAGAATCTCTGGGGCCAACGTCCTGACTTTC. Encoded protein: CASSFQLTSGRISGANVLTF.

By proportion, this clonotype is medium-sized (0.01 to 0.1%). The chain carries TRBV10-3 and TRBJ2-4; D is tentatively TRBD1 or TRBD2 (5 bases each). V was cut by 5 bases and J by 8 bases, with 19 bases left in between. This CDR3 has 15 amino acids. The germline CDR1 and CDR2 sequences are ENHRY and SYGVKD. The CDR3 bases are TGTGCCATCAGTTCTGGGGCCCTGACGAGGGACATTCAGTACTTC. The encoded protein is CAISSGALTRDIQYF.

In the case of this clonotype: An end of the junction differs from the germline gene, which may be a read error. V gene TRBV3-1 combines with J gene TRBJ1-5, with no clear D. CDR1 is LGHDT and CDR2 is YNNKEL in the germline V gene (reference sequence). The CDR3 length is 13 residues. This chain's CDR3 is CASSTQVTQPQHF. The CDR3 nucleotides read TGTGCCAGCAGCACGCAGGTGACTCAGCCACAGCATTTT.